This T cell receptor (beta chain) is drawn from a study of radiotherapy plus CTLA-4 blockade in lung cancer. Overall study context: Objective responses were observed in 18% of patients, and disease control was achieved by over 30%. Study results and limitations: Together with interferon-beta, which increased in serum after radiation, early dynamic changes in blood T cell clones were reportedly the best predictors of response. Blood-borne expansion of tumor-derived TCR clones followed radiotherapy plus ipilimumab.

About this clone itself: Its antigen is undetermined.

Germline V lookup: CDR1 MNHEY, CDR2 SVGAGI. This CDR3 region has 14 residues. The V and J ends lost 0 bases and 4 bases respectively, with 9 bases between them. Repertoires were generated with immunoSEQ multiplex PCR, while TCRdb's copy carries only in-frame clones and drops some. The sample includes under 95,000 clones, more than 60% of them seen just once. This sample comprised peripheral blood, obtained from a patient treated with radiotherapy plus ipilimumab. The V and J genes are TRBV6-5 and TRBJ1-2; D perhaps matches TRBD1 (5 bases). The TCR comes from a human donor with non-small cell lung cancer whose response to radiotherapy plus ipilimumab could not be evaluated. Some clones in this sample may be carry-over from other donors' samples. CDR3 bases: TGTGCCAGCAGTTACTCCAGGGCCCTCTATGGCTACACCTTC. Amino acids: CASSYSRALYGYTF.